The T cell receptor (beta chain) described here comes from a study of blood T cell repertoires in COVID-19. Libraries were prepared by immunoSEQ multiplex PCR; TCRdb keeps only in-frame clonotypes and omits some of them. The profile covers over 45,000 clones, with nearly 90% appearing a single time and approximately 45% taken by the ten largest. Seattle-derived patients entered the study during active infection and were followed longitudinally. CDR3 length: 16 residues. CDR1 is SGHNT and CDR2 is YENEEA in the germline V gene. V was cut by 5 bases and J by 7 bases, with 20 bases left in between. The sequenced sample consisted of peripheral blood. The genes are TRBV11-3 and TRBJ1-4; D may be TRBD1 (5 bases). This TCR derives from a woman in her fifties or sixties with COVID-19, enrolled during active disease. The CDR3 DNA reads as TGTGCCAGCAGCCATCAATTCCAGGGTTACGGTGAAAAACTGTTTTTT. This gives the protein CASSHQFQGYGEKLFF.